These T cell receptor beta chains were read from a single sample in a study of read filtering for tumor transcriptome and immune sequencing. TCRdb recomputed calls from the reads with MiXCR, one row per CDR3 protein. The table records over 80,000 distinct CDR3 sequences, 10% to 15% of them present only once. The sequenced sample consisted of a population of CD138-negative cells sorted from bone marrow. The receptors were sampled from a donor at least 40 years old with multiple myeloma. Both conserved end residues are part of each CDR3. A D gene is named only where the DNA matches it firmly. Rows give clone size only sometimes, using once, few, many, or a class for an expanded clone.

clone_size: many; d_call: TRBD1; v_call: TRBV5-1; j_call: TRBJ2-1; cdr3_aa: CASRLEGQGHNEQFF; cdr3_nt: TGCGCCAGCAGATTGGAGGGACAGGGACACAATGAGCAGTTCTTC
clone_size: many; d_call: TRBD2; v_call: TRBV5-4; j_call: TRBJ2-3; cdr3_aa: CASSDPSGSTDTQYF; cdr3_nt: TGTGCCAGCAGCGATCCTAGCGGGAGCACAGATACGCAGTATTTT
clone_size: few; d_call: -; v_call: TRBV7-3; j_call: TRBJ2-2; cdr3_aa: CASSRDRTGELFF; cdr3_nt: TGTGCCAGCAGCCGTGATCGCACCGGGGAGCTGTTTTTT
clone_size: many; d_call: -; v_call: TRBV7-9; j_call: TRBJ1-1; cdr3_aa: CASSFGRIANTEAFF; cdr3_nt: TGTGCCAGCAGCTTCGGACGGATCGCGAACACTGAAGCTTTCTTT
clone_size: few; d_call: -; v_call: TRBV13; j_call: TRBJ2-1; cdr3_aa: CASSRQARSFNEQFF; cdr3_nt: TGTGCCAGCAGCCGACAGGCTAGGTCCTTCAATGAGCAGTTCTTC
clone_size: many; d_call: -; v_call: TRBV20-1; j_call: TRBJ2-7; cdr3_aa: CSAREGREQYF; cdr3_nt: TGCAGTGCTAGAGAAGGGCGAGAGCAGTACTTC
clone_size: many; d_call: -; v_call: TRBV2; j_call: TRBJ1-5; cdr3_aa: CASSEAKGYQPQHF; cdr3_nt: TGTGCCAGCAGTGAAGCTAAGGGCTATCAGCCCCAGCATTTT
clone_size: many; d_call: -; v_call: TRBV12-3/TRBV12-4; j_call: TRBJ2-7; cdr3_aa: CASSLLTFPSYEQYF; cdr3_nt: TGTGCCAGCAGTCTCCTCACATTCCCCTCCTACGAGCAGTACTTC
clone_size: many; d_call: TRBD2; v_call: TRBV15; j_call: TRBJ2-3; cdr3_aa: CATSRDFGTSVVDTQYF; cdr3_nt: TGTGCCACCAGCAGAGATTTCGGGACTAGCGTCGTAGATACGCAGTATTTT
clone_size: -; d_call: TRBD2; v_call: TRBV2; j_call: TRBJ2-3; cdr3_aa: CASGVAGTDTQYF; cdr3_nt: TGTGCCAGTGGAGTAGCGGGTACAGATACGCAGTATTTT
clone_size: many; d_call: TRBD1; v_call: TRBV29-1; j_call: TRBJ2-1; cdr3_aa: CSVEGGDRGKFF; cdr3_nt: TGCAGCGTTGAAGGGGGCGACAGGGGGAAGTTCTTC
clone_size: few; d_call: -; v_call: TRBV20-1; j_call: TRBJ2-5; cdr3_aa: CSARSPSGSGETQYF; cdr3_nt: TGCAGTGCTCGCTCCCCCTCGGGCAGTGGGGAGACCCAGTACTTC
clone_size: few; d_call: -; v_call: TRBV23-1; j_call: TRBJ2-4; cdr3_aa: CASSQDSYF; cdr3_nt: TGCGCCAGCAGTCAAGACAGCTACTTC
clone_size: many; d_call: -; v_call: TRBV6-5; j_call: TRBJ1-1; cdr3_aa: CASSLTPGGRTEAFF; cdr3_nt: TGTGCCAGCAGTCTTACCCCGGGGGGGAGAACTGAAGCTTTCTTT
clone_size: many; d_call: -; v_call: TRBV19; j_call: TRBJ2-1; cdr3_aa: CASSPGTPYNEQFF; cdr3_nt: TGTGCCAGTAGCCCCGGGACACCCTACAATGAGCAGTTCTTC
clone_size: many; d_call: -; v_call: TRBV7-3; j_call: TRBJ2-2; cdr3_aa: CASSQGEAGELFF; cdr3_nt: TGTGCCAGCAGTCAAGGGGAGGCCGGGGAGCTGTTTTTT
clone_size: many; d_call: -; v_call: TRBV7-9; j_call: TRBJ1-4; cdr3_aa: CASSLSRVPNEKLFF; cdr3_nt: TGTGCCAGCAGCTTATCCCGGGTCCCTAATGAAAAACTGTTTTTT
clone_size: many; d_call: -; v_call: TRBV12-3/TRBV12-4; j_call: TRBJ1-1; cdr3_aa: CASSPERGANTEAFF; cdr3_nt: TGTGCCAGCAGTCCTGAGCGGGGGGCAAACACTGAAGCTTTCTTT
clone_size: -; d_call: TRBD2; v_call: TRBV11-3; j_call: TRBJ2-7; cdr3_aa: CASSPSTSVREQYF; cdr3_nt: TGTGCCAGCAGTCCGAGCACTAGCGTTCGCGAGCAGTACTTC
clone_size: many; d_call: -; v_call: TRBV7-2; j_call: TRBJ1-1; cdr3_aa: CASSPRTALNTEAFF; cdr3_nt: TGTGCCAGCAGCCCTAGGACAGCCCTTAACACTGAAGCTTTCTTT
clone_size: many; d_call: TRBD2; v_call: TRBV7-2; j_call: TRBJ2-1; cdr3_aa: CASSPGLAGSSYNEQFF; cdr3_nt: TGTGCCAGCAGCCCCGGACTAGCGGGGAGCTCCTACAATGAGCAGTTCTTC
clone_size: many; d_call: -; v_call: TRBV24-1; j_call: TRBJ2-1; cdr3_aa: CATSDFRGSGNEQFF; cdr3_nt: TGTGCCACCAGTGATTTTCGAGGGAGCGGTAATGAGCAGTTCTTC
clone_size: many; d_call: -; v_call: TRBV7-9; j_call: TRBJ2-7; cdr3_aa: CASSSDRQSYEQYF; cdr3_nt: TGTGCCAGCAGCTCGGACAGACAGTCCTACGAGCAGTACTTC
clone_size: many; d_call: -; v_call: TRBV5-1; j_call: TRBJ1-1; cdr3_aa: CASSSKIPGGIQHTEAFF; cdr3_nt: TGCGCCAGCAGCTCGAAAATTCCGGGGGGGATTCAGCACACTGAAGCTTTCTTT
clone_size: many; d_call: -; v_call: TRBV3-1; j_call: TRBJ2-7; cdr3_aa: CASSLGQLYEQYF; cdr3_nt: TGTGCCAGCAGCTTAGGACAGTTGTACGAGCAGTACTTC
clone_size: few; d_call: -; v_call: TRBV2; j_call: TRBJ2-7; cdr3_aa: CASSRAGTLSYEQYF; cdr3_nt: TGTGCCAGCAGCAGAGCTGGGACACTCTCCTACGAGCAGTACTTC